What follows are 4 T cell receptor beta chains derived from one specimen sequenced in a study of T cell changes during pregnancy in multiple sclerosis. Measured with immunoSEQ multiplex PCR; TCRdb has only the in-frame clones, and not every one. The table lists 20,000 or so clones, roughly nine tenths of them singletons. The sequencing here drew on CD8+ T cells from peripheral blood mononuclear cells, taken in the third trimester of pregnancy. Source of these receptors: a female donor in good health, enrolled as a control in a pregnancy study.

This CDR3 reads CASSDTSGGYNEQFF. CDR3 DNA: TGTGCCAGCAGTGACACTAGCGGGGGTTACAATGAGCAGTTCTTC. The chain employs TRBV2 and TRBJ2-1; 11 bases line up with TRBD2. CDR3 length equals 15 residues. The V segment lost 3 bases and the J segment 4 bases; nucleotides outside the gene matches: 2. CDR1 SNHLY and CDR2 FYNNEI come from the germline V gene.

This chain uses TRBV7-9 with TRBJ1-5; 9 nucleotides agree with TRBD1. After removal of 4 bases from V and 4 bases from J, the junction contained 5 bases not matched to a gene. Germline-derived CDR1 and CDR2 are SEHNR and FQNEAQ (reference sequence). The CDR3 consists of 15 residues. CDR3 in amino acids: CASSYTGTGNQPQHF. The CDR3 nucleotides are TGTGCCAGCAGCTATACCGGGACAGGGAATCAGCCCCAGCATTTT. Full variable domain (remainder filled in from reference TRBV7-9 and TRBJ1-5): DTGVSQNPRHKITKRGQNVTFRCDPISEHNRLYWYRQTLGQGPEFLTYFQNEAQLEKSRLLSDRFSAERPKGSFSTLEIQRTEQGDSAMYLCASSYTGTGNQPQHFGDGTRLSIL.

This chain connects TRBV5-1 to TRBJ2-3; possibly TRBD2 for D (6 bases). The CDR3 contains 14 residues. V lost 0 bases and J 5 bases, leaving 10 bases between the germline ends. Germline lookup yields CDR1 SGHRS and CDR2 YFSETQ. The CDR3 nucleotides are TGCGCCAGCAGCTTGGGACTAGGCCAAGATACGCAGTATTTT. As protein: CASSLGLGQDTQYF.

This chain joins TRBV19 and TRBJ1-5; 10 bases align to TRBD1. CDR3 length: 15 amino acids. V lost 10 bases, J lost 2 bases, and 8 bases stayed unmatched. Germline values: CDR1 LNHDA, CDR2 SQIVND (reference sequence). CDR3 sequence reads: CATQPGTGGNQPQHF. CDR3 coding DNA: TGTGCCACCCAGCCCGGGACAGGGGGCAATCAGCCCCAGCATTTT.